Below are 6 T cell receptor beta chains sequenced from a single sample in a study of CD8+CD57+ T cells in acquired aplastic anemia. Profiling of TCR beta VDJ combinations and CDR3 sequences used genomic DNA as template. Each CDR3 protein gets one entry after TCRdb re-called the reads with MiXCR. The data show 300,000 or so distinct CDR3 sequences, roughly 50% seen once. Material for sequencing was sorted CD4+, CD8+, or CD8+CD57+ T cells (not recorded which) from PBMCs. These receptors came from a human donor with severe aplastic anemia or a healthy control (not recorded which).

The chain is built from TRBV24-1 and TRBJ2-1; tentative D call: TRBD2 (6 bases). Trimming shortened V by 4 bases and J by 0 bases, and 18 bases separated the two germline ends. The CDR3 runs to 18 residues. Germline V CDR1 and CDR2: KGHDR, SFDVKD. The CDR3 sequence is CATSDPSVGVDSYNEQFF. For the CDR3, the DNA is TGTGCCACCAGTGACCCTAGCGTAGGGGTCGACTCCTACAATGAGCAGTTCTTC.

A word on this clonotype: A single base separates this from a much larger clone, so it may be a read error. This CDR3 fails to terminate in the conserved phenylalanine or tryptophan, so it likely reflects a read error. V is TRBV7-3 and J is TRBJ2-5, with 13 bases that match TRBD2. The length of the CDR3 is 16 residues. V shed 6 bases, J shed 0 bases, and the junction held 4 bases outside the gene matches. CDR1 is SGHTA, CDR2 FQGTGA, per germline. The CDR3 here is CASSGLAGVHQETQYL. The CDR3 nucleotides are TGTGCCAGCAGTGGACTAGCGGGAGTCCACCAAGAGACCCAGTACCTC.

The rearrangement links TRBV7-9 to TRBJ2-7; no definite D call. This CDR3 comprises 15 residues. V gave up 6 bases and J gave up 0 bases, with 15 bases separating them. Germline loops: CDR1 SEHNR, CDR2 FQNEAQ (reference sequence). CDR3 sequence (DNA): TGTGCCAGCAGTGAAGCTGCCACGAGCTCCTACGAGCAGTACTTC. Encoded protein: CASSEAATSSYEQYF.

As for this clonotype: One junction end does not reproduce the germline sequence, and a read error may be involved. The chain combines TRBV7-2 with TRBJ2-7, with D perhaps TRBD2 (5 bases). Per the germline V gene, CDR1 is SGHTA and CDR2 is FQGNSA. The CDR3 is 14 residues long. This CDR3 reads CARSRRGYASEQYF. CDR3 bases: TGTGCCCGCAGCCGCCGGGGTTACGCCTCCGAGCAGTACTTC.

Points on this clonotype: The final CDR3 position lacks the conserved phenylalanine or tryptophan, pointing to a likely read error. The rearrangement links TRBV27 to TRBJ1-6; D uncertain. The ends were cut back, 2 bases at V and 3 bases at J, with 8 bases in the middle. Germline V gene data show CDR1 as MNHEY and CDR2 as SMNVEV (reference sequence). CDR3 length: 15 amino acids. CDR3: CASSLRSSYNSPLHI. The CDR3 nucleotides are TGTGCCAGCAGTTTAAGGAGCAGCTATAATTCACCCCTCCACATT.

The rearrangement uses TRBV11-3 and TRBJ2-1, with D perhaps TRBD1 or TRBD2 (6 bases each). Germline V CDR1 and CDR2: SGHNT, YENEEA. The CDR3 has 16 amino acids. V gave up 5 bases and J gave up 0 bases, with 14 bases separating them. DNA of the CDR3: TGTGCCAGCAGCAAAGAGGGGGGAAGCTCCTACAATGAGCAGTTCTTC. Protein: CASSKEGGSSYNEQFF.